These T cell receptor beta chains were read from a single sample in a study of identical twins. TCRdb re-called the 5' RACE reads through MiXCR, storing one row per CDR3 protein. In the table there are about 520,000 distinct CDR3 sequences, 22% of which are singletons. The sample was also reused in another study, on T cells expressing NK-cell markers.

What was sequenced was CD4+ T cells sorted from blood. The receptors here all came from a woman aged 18-29 years in good health. The CDR3 runs from the conserved cysteine through the conserved F or W. Fields, in order: clone size, V gene, CDR3 protein. Only some rows state a clone size, as once, few, many or a class for expanded clones.

NA | TRBV6-2/TRBV6-3 | CASSTSGETQYF
many | TRBV5-6 | CASSLWSNQPQHF
few | TRBV20-1 | CSASRTGLASYEQYF
NA | TRBV3-1 | CASSQWENEQFF
few | TRBV2 | CASSEVEIYGYTF
NA | TRBV12-3/TRBV12-4 | CASSDRGPNTEAFF
few | TRBV12-3/TRBV12-4 | CASKGSVRGYTF
NA | TRBV20-1 | CSADPASGGGYTQYF
few | TRBV20-1 | CSAGDNLGGYTF
few | TRBV12-3/TRBV12-4 | CASRAIQGNSGYTF
few | TRBV20-1 | CSGMGVGDTQYF
NA | TRBV27 | CASSLRQGVYGYTF
NA | TRBV12-3/TRBV12-4 | CASSLMQGTGELFF
NA | TRBV20-1 | CSALAGGPRQTQYF
few | TRBV20-1 | CSAGDTQYF